These 12 T cell receptor beta chains came from one sample sequenced in a study of blood T cells in healthy people across ages. Then a second PCR, running about 7 to 11 cycles, was carried out with a sample-barcoded 5' primer and a J-beta primer mix. TCRdb ran MiXCR on the 5' RACE reads and lists one entry per CDR3 protein. This sample carries around 970,000 distinct CDR3 sequences, about 53% of them seen once, and the ten largest clones take over 20%. The material sequenced was blood. These receptor sequences come from a woman aged 60-75 years in good health.

Note on this clonotype: At one boundary the junction diverges from the germline segment, which might be a read error. The chain employs TRBV4-3 and TRBJ2-7, with D maybe TRBD1 (7 bases). CDR1 is LGHNA, CDR2 YSLEER, per germline. CDR3 length: 15 residues. CDR3 nucleotide sequence: TGCGCCAGCAGCCAACTCCAGGGGGGATCCTGCGAGCAGTACTTC. Protein product: CASSQLQGGSCEQYF.

The chain couples TRBV27 to TRBJ2-4, with D possibly TRBD2 on 6 matching bases. The CDR3 loop spans 15 amino acids. Trimming took off 6 bases at V and 4 bases at J, with 16 bases between the two ends. Germline CDR1 reads MNHEY; CDR2 reads SMNVEV (reference sequence). The CDR3 nucleotides read TGTGCCAGCAGGGACGGGACCGGGGGTAAAAACATTCAGTACTTC. Residues: CASRDGTGGKNIQYF.

The chain has TRBV11-2 and TRBJ1-4, with TRBD1 as a possible D gene (5 bases). Trimming left V 1 base short and J 8 bases short, with 8 bases between. From germline, CDR1 is SGHAT and CDR2 FQNNGV. There are 13 residues in the CDR3. CDR3 nucleotide sequence: TGTGCCAGCAGCTTAGTTCAGGGCGAAAAACTGTTTTTT. Its protein product is CASSLVQGEKLFF.

This clonotype turned up a few times. The rearrangement joins TRBV6-2 or TRBV6-3 to TRBJ2-2; D unresolved. Trimming shortened V by 4 bases and J by 4 bases, and 7 bases separated the two germline ends. From germline, CDR1 is MNHEY and CDR2 SVGEGT. The CDR3 extends over 13 amino acids. As DNA, the CDR3 is TGTGCCAGCAGTTTTCGTGGCACCGGGGAGCTGTTTTTT. It specifies CASSFRGTGELFF.

This clonotype was counted only a few times. V gene TRBV5-1 combines with J gene TRBJ2-7; D possibly corresponds to TRBD1 (6 bases). V was clipped by 1 base and J by 6 bases, with 17 bases between them. This CDR3 is built from 15 residues. CDR1 SGHRS and CDR2 YFSETQ come from the germline V gene. CDR3 residues: CASSLQSGATGEQYF. CDR3 DNA: TGCGCCAGCAGCTTGCAGTCAGGGGCTACGGGCGAGCAGTACTTC.

The gene calls are TRBV10-1 and TRBJ2-4, with no clear D. CDR1 WNHNN and CDR2 SYGVQD come from the germline V gene (reference sequence). This CDR3 has 15 residues. Trimming took 0 bases from V and 0 from J, leaving 6 bases between them. CDR3 in DNA: TGCGCCAGCAGTGAGTCAGAGATAGCCAAAAACATTCAGTACTTC. Translation: CASSESEIAKNIQYF.

This clonotype came up many times. This chain uses TRBV6-2 or TRBV6-3 with TRBJ2-5, with 9 bases identical to TRBD2. Trimming took 5 bases from V and 3 from J; bases not matched to a gene: 10. Looked up from germline, CDR1 is MNHEY and CDR2 is SVGEGT. The CDR3 is 16 residues long. In nucleotides, the CDR3 is TGTGCCAGCAGTACTGTAGCGGGAGAGGTCGAAGAGACCCAGTACTTC. Its translation: CASSTVAGEVEETQYF.

This clonotype was counted at least ten times. Sequence at one end of the junction differs from germline and may be a read error. The V call is TRBV4-3, the J call TRBJ2-3; 10 positions agree with TRBD2. CDR3 length equals 15 residues. From germline, CDR1 is LGHNA and CDR2 YSLEER. CDR3 amino acids: CASSQGLAGTDTQYF. CDR3 nucleotide sequence: TGTGCCAGCAGCCAAGGACTAGCGGGCACAGATACGCAGTATTTT.

The chain recombines TRBV4-2 with TRBJ2-3, with TRBD2 as a possible D gene (6 bases). With 0 bases removed from V and 1 base from J, the gap between germline ends came to 11 bases. The CDR3 is 16 amino acids. Germline CDR1 is LGHNA and CDR2 is YNFKEQ. CDR3 amino acids: CASSQDTASGTDTQYF. In DNA form, the CDR3 reads TGTGCCAGCAGCCAAGATACCGCTAGCGGCACAGATACGCAGTATTTT.

This sequence joins TRBV20-1 and TRBJ2-1; D remains ambiguous. This CDR3 contains 12 residues. The V end was cut by 3 bases, the J end by 7 bases, with 10 bases between. Germline CDR1 is DFQATT and CDR2 is SNEGSKA (reference sequence). CDR3 sequence reads: CSASIEINEQFF. CDR3 nucleotide sequence: TGCAGTGCTAGCATAGAAATTAATGAGCAGTTCTTC.

V and J are TRBV14 and TRBJ2-5, with TRBD2 as a possible D gene (5 bases). This CDR3 spans 13 amino acids. V lost 10 bases, J lost 4 bases, and 16 bases lay in between. Germline V lookup: CDR1 SGHDN, CDR2 FVKESK. The CDR3 DNA reads as TGTGCCACCCGGGAAGGCGGCGGAGAGACCCAGTACTTC. Amino acid sequence: CATREGGGETQYF.

This clonotype has a handful of counts. CDR3 coding DNA: TGTGCCAGCTCACCCAGGGTTGGAGATACGCAGTATTTT. It specifies CASSPRVGDTQYF. This chain links TRBV18 with TRBJ2-3; tentatively, D is TRBD1 (5 bases). The V end was cut by 3 bases, the J end by 5 bases, with 9 bases between. This CDR3 comprises 13 residues. Germline loops: CDR1 KGHSH, CDR2 LQKENI.